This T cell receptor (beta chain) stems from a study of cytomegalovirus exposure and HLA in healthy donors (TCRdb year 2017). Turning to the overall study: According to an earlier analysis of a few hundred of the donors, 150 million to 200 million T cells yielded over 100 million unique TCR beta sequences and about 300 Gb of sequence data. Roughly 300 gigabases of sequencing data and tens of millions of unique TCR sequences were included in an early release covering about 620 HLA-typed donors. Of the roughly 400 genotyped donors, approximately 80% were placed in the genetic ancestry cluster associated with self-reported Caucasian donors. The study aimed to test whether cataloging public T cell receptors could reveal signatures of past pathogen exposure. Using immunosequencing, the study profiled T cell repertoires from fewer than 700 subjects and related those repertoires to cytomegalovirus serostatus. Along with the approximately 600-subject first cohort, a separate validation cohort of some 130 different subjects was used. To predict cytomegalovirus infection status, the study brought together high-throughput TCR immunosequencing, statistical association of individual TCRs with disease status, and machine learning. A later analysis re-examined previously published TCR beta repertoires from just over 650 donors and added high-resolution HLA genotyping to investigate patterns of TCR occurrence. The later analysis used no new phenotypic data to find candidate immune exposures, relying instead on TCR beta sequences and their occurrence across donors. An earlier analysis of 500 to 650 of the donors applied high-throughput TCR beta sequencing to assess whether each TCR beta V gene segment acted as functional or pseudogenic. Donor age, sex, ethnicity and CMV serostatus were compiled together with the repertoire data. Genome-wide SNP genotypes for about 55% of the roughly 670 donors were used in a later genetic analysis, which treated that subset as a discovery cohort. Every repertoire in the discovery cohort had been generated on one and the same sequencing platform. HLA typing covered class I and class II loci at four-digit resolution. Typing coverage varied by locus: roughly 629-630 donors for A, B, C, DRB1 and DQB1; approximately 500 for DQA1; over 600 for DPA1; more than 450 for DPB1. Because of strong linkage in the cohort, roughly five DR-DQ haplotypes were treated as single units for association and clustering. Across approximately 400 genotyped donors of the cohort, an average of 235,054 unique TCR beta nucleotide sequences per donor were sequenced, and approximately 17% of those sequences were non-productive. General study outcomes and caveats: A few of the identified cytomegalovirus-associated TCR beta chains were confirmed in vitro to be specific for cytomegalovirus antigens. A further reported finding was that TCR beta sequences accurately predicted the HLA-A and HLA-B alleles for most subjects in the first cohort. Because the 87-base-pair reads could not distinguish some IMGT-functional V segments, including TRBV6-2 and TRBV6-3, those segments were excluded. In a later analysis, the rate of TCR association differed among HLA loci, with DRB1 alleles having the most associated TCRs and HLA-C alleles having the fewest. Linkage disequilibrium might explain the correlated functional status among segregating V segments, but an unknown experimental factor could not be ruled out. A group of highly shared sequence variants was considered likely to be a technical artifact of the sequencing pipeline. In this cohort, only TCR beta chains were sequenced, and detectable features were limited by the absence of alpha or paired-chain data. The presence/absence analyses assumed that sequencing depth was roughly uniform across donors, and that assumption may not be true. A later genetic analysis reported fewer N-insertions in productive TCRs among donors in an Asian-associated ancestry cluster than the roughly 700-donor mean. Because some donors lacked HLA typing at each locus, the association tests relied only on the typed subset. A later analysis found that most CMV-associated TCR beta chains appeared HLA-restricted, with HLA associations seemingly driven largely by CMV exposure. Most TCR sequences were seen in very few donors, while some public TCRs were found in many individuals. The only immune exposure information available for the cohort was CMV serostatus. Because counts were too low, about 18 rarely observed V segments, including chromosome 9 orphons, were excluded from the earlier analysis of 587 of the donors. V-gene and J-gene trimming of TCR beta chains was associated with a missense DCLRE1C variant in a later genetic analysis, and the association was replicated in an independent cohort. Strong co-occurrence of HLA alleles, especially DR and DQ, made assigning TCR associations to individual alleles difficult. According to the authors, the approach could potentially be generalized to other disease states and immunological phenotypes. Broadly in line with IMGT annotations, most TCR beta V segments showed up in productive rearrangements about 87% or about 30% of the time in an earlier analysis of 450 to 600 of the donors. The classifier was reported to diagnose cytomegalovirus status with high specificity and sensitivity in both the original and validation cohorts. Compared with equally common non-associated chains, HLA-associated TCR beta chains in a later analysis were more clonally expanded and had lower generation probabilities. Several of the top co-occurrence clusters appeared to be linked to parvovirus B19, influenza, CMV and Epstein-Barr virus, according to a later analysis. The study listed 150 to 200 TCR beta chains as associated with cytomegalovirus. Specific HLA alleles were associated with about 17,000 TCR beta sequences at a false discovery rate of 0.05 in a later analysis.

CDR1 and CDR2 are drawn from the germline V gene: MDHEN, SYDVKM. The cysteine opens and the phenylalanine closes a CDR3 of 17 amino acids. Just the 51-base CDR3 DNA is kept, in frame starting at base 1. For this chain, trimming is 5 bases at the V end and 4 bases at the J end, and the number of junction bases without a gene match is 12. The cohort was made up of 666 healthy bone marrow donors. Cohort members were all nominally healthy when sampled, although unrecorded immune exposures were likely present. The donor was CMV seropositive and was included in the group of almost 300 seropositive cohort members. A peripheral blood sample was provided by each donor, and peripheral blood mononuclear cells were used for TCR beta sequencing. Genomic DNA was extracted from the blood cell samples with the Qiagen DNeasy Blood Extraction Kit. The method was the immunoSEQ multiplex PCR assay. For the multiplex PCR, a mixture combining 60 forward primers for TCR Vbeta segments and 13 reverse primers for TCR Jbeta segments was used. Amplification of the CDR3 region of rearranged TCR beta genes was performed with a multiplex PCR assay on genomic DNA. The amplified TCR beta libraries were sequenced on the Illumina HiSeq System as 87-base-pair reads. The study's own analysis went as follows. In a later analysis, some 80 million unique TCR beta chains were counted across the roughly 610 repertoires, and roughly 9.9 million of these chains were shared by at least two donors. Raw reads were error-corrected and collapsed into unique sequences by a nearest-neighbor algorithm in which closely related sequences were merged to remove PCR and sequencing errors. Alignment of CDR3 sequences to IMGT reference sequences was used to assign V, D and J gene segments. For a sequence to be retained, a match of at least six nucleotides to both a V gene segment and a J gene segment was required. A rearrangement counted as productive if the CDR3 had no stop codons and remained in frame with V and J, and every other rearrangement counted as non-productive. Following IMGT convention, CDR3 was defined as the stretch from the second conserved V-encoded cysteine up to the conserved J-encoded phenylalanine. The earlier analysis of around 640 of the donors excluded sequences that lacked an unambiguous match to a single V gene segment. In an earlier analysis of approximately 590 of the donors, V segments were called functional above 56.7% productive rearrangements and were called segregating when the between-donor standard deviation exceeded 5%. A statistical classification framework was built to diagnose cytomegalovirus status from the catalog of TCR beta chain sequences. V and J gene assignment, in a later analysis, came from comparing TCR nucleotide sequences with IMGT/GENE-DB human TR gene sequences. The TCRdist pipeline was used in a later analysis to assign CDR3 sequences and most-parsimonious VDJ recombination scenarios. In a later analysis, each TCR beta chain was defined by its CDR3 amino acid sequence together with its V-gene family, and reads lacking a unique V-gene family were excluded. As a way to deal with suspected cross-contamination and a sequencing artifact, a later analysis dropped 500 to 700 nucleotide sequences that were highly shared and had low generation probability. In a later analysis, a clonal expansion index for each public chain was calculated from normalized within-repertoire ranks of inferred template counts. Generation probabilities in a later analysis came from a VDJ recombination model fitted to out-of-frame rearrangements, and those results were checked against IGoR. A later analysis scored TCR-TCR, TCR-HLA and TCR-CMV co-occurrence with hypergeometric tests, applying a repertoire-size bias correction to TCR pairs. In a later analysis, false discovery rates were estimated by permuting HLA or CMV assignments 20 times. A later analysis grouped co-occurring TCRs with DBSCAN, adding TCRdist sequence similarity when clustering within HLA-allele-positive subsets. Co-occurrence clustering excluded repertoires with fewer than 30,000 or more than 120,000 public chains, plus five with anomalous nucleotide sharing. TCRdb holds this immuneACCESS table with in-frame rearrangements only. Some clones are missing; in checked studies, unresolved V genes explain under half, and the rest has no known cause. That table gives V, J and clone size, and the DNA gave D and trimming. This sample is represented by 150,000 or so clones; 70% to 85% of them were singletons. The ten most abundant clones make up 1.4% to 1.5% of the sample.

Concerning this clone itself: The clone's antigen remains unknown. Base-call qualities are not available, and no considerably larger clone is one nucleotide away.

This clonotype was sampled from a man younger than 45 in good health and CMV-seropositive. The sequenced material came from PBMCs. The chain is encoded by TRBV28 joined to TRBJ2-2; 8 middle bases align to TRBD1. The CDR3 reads CASSPPDQGAFTGELFF. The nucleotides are TGTGCCAGCAGTCCTCCGGACCAGGGGGCGTTCACCGGGGAGCTGTTTTTT. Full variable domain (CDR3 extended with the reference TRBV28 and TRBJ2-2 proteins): DVKVTQSSRYLVKRTGEKVFLECVQDMDHENMFWYRQDPGLGLRLIYFSYDVKMKEKGDIPEGYSVSREKKERFSLILESASTNQTSMYLCASSPPDQGAFTGELFFGEGSRLTVL.